These T cell receptor beta chains were read from a single sample in a study of blood T cell repertoires in COVID-19. TCRdb keeps only in-frame clones here, not all; method: immunoSEQ multiplex PCR. The sample gives under 85,000 clones, about 83% of which show up once; around 3.3% is in the top ten. The sample taken for sequencing was peripheral blood. These receptors were taken from a man in his fifties with acute or convalescent COVID-19. Each CDR3 is given with its conserved first and last residue.

V,CDR3
TRBV30,CAWSEGQGPYNEQFF
TRBV9,CASSSRDRVSEAFF
TRBV11-2,CASSTGVPPYEQYF
TRBV12-3/TRBV12-4,CASSYSYEKLFF
TRBV28,CASRLAYNEQFF
TRBV6-6,CASRVIRQGHNYGYTF
TRBV6-4,CASRRGGDLSNQPQHF
TRBV6-5,CASAHRGQETQYF
TRBV20-1,CSASNQGVNTEAFF
TRBV2,CASSPGGLSTEAFF
TRBV3-1/TRBV3-2,CASSQAWDSPYEQYF
TRBV6-5,CASGQGVLGKLFF
TRBV12-3/TRBV12-4,CASSYQGGDTIYF
TRBV4-1,CASSPQTGELFF
TRBV6-5,CASSQQKSRYEQYF
TRBV7-9,CASSLGQLRTKLFF
TRBV29-1,CSVDGAGAMGETQYF
TRBV11-2,CASSLVARLTSTDTQYF
TRBV5-4,CASSLISGQGIHEQYF
TRBV12-5,CASAYLLSGIQRNNSPLHF
TRBV2,CASSEWQGGPYEQYF
TRBV5-1,CASSVTGGETQYF